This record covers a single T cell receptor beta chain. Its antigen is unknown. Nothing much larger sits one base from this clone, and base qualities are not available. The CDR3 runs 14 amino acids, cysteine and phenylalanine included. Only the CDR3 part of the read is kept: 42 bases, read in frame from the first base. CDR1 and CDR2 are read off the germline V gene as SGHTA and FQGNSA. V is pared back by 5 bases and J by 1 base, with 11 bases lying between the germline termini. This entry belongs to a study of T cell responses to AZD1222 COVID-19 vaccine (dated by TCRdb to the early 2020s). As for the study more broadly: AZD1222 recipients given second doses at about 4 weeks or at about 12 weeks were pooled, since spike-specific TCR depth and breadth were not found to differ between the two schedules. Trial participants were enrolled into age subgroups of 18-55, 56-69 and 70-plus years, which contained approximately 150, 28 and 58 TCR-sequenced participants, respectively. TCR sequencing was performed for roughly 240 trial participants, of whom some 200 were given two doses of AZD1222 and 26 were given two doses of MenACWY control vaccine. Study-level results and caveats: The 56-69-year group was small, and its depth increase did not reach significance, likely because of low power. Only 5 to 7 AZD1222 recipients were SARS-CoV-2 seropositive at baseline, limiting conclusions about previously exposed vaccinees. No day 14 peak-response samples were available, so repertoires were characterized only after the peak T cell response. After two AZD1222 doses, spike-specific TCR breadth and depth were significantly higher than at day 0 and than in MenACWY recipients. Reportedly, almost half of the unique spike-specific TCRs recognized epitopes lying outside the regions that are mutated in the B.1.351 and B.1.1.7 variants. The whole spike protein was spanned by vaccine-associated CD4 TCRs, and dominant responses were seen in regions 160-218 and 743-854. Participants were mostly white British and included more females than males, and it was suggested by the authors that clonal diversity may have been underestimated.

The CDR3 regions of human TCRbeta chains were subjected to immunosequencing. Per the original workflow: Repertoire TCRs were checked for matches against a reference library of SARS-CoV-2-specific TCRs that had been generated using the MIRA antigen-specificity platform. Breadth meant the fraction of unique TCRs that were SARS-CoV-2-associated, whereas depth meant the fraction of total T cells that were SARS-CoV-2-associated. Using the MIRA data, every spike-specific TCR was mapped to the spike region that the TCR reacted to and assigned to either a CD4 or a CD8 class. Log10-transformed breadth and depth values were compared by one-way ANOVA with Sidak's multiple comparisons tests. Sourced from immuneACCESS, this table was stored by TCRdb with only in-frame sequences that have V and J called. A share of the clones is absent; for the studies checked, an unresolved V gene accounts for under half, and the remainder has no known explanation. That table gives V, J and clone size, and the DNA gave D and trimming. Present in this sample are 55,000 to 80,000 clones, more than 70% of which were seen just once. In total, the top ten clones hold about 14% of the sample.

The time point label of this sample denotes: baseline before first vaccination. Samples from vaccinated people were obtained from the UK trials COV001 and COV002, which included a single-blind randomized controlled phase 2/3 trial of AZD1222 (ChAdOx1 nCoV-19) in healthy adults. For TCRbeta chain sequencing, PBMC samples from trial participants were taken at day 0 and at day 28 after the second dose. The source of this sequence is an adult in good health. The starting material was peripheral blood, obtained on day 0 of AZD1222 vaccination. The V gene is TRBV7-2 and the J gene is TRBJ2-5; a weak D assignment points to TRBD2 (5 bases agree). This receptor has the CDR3 CASSPRDFQETQYF. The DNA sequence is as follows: TGTGCCAGCAGCCCTCGGGATTTCCAAGAGACCCAGTACTTC.